Sequencing of this T cell receptor (beta chain) was carried out in a study of blood T cell repertoires in COVID-19. Study-wide context: Collection of acute and convalescent COVID-19 samples took place in the United States, Italy and Spain. PBMCs, B-cell-depleted T cells, or T cells were the source of the cDNA or gDNA that made up the material.

The V end was cut by 1 base, the J end by 7 bases, with 10 bases between. CDR3 length: 13 residues. CDR1 is SGHTA, CDR2 FQGNSA, per germline. Original data processing: Nucleated cell counts were estimated from reference gene primer amplification. The protocol was immunoSEQ multiplex PCR, while the TCRdb copy is restricted to in-frame clones and leaves out a portion. That table supplies the V and J calls and clone size; D and trimming were determined from the DNA. The table has over 250,000 clones, 65% to 90% seen once; the top ten hold roughly 5.3%. The receptor was isolated from a middle-aged man with active or convalescent COVID-19. The sequenced material came from peripheral blood. The J gene is TRBJ1-1, the V gene TRBV7-2; no reliable D call. CDR3: CASSLEQTLEAFF. The DNA for the CDR3 is TGTGCCAGCAGCTTAGAACAGACCCTTGAAGCTTTCTTT.